The 2 T cell receptor beta chains presented below share a single source sample, sequenced in a study of memory CD4+ T cells and cytomegalovirus serostatus. Single viable CD3+CD4+CD8-CD45RO+ cells were sorted as the memory CD4+ T cells. The data were produced by immunoSEQ multiplex PCR, yet TCRdb's version contains in-frame clones alone and is incomplete. The profile shows some 87,000 clones, under 90% of them singletons. The sample comprised memory CD4+ T cells from blood. The receptors shown here come from an adult in good health and CMV-seropositive.

The chain has TRBV28 and TRBJ1-5; 9 bases agree with TRBD1. From germline, CDR1 is MDHEN and CDR2 SYDVKM. V was pared by 6 bases and J by 4 bases, with 10 bases of the junction left unmatched. This CDR3 has 16 amino acids. Here the CDR3 reads CASSTSGTGSNQPQHF. The DNA of the CDR3 is TGTGCCAGCAGCACCTCCGGGACAGGGTCAAATCAGCCCCAGCATTTT.

The rearrangement uses TRBV19 and TRBJ2-7, with 8 bases identical to TRBD2. The CDR3 has 16 residues. Germline trimming cut 1 base from V and 0 bases from J; bases unmatched to any gene: 5. The germline gives CDR1 LNHDA, CDR2 SQIVND (reference sequence). The CDR3 loop reads CASSIASSGASYEQYF. In nucleotides, the CDR3 is TGTGCCAGTAGTATAGCCAGTAGCGGGGCCTCCTACGAGCAGTACTTC.